The clone carrying this TCR beta chain was recorded many times. The data belong to a study of T-cell memory formation after mild COVID-19. Study information: Across donors, TCR clusters were largely donor specific.

CDR1 is ENHRY, CDR2 SYGVKD, per germline. With 4 bases removed from V and 1 base from J, the gap between germline ends came to 2 bases. The CDR3 covers 12 residues. Using its own MiXCR run on the 5' RACE reads, TCRdb lists one record per CDR3 protein. Altogether under 300,000 distinct CDR3 sequences are present, under 8.5% being singletons, with the ten largest covering around a fifth. The source material was PBMCs or a T cell subset sorted from them (not recorded which). This clonotype originated in a young man who had mild COVID-19 (a few samples of this study predate the infection). Cell type and time point are not known. The chain employs TRBV10-3 and TRBJ1-5, with no clear D. DNA for the CDR3: TGTGCCATCAGTGCGAGCAATCAGCCCCAGCATTTT. As protein: CAISASNQPQHF.